This T cell receptor beta chain was retrieved from a study of blood T cell repertoires in COVID-19. The overall study: T cells, B-cell-depleted T cells, or PBMCs provided the cDNA or gDNA that served as material.

Germline V gene data show CDR1 as LGHDT and CDR2 as YNNKEL (reference sequence). The CDR3 is 16 amino acids. With 0 bases clipped from V and 4 bases from J, the junction kept 3 bases outside the gene matches. Study processing details: Using reference gene primer amplification, nucleated cell counts were estimated. The protocol was immunoSEQ multiplex PCR, while the TCRdb copy is restricted to in-frame clones and leaves out a portion. V and J calls and clone size follow that table, whereas D and trimming were derived from the DNA. The sample shows 160,000 or so clones, about 80% of them seen only once.

Material for sequencing was peripheral blood. The origin of this receptor is a woman of 80 years or more with acute or convalescent COVID-19. The chain uses TRBV3-1 (or the pseudogene TRBV3-2) and TRBJ2-2; the match to TRBD1 covers 9 bases. The CDR3 spells CASSQELQGATGELFF. The CDR3 coding sequence is TGTGCCAGCAGCCAAGAACTACAGGGGGCCACCGGGGAGCTGTTTTTT.